Here is one T cell receptor beta chain with its context. Its specificity is not known. The data originate from a study of radiotherapy plus CTLA-4 blockade in lung cancer. Regarding the study as a whole: Blood TCR clones of tumor origin expanded after radiotherapy plus ipilimumab.

Method: immunoSEQ multiplex PCR; TCRdb's copy keeps in-frame clones and lacks some. Among roughly 59,000 clones listed, around 74% were seen once. Germline-derived CDR1 and CDR2 are SGHNT and YYREEE (reference sequence). This CDR3 spans 14 amino acids. The junction had 2 bases not matched to a gene; V was cut back by 3 bases and J by 2 bases. The chain employs TRBV5-4 and TRBJ2-7, with 10 bases fitting TRBD2. The receptor was isolated from a human donor with non-small cell lung cancer whose response to radiotherapy plus ipilimumab could not be evaluated. This sample comprised peripheral blood, obtained from a patient treated with radiotherapy plus ipilimumab. The CDR3, as DNA: TGTGCCAGCAGCTGGACTAGCGGTGCCTACGAGCAGTACTTC. This encodes CASSWTSGAYEQYF.